This T cell receptor beta chain was recovered during a study of T cell repertoires in cytomegalovirus infection. Study information: Matching HLA type and CMV infection were both indicated by public TCR beta signatures. General study findings and limits: HLA-C-restricted CMV-specific TCR beta clonotypes were dominant in the ex vivo response.

This clonotype was seen repeatedly, ten times or more. The antigen remains unidentified. The trim removed 2 bases at V and 4 bases at J, leaving 0 bases unmatched. The CDR3 consists of 15 residues. The germline gives CDR1 SGHTA, CDR2 FQGTGA. One entry per CDR3 protein results from TCRdb running MiXCR on the reads. Among over 450,000 distinct CDR3 sequences listed, about 11% were seen once. The source of this sequence is a human donor in good health (CMV status not recorded). Some clones in this sample may be carry-over from other donors' samples. The sample taken for sequencing was PBMCs. The chain has TRBV7-3 and TRBJ2-1, with TRBD2 identical over 12 bases. CDR3 sequence reads: CASSLGTSGYNEQFF. The CDR3 DNA is TGTGCCAGCAGCTTAGGGACTAGCGGGTACAATGAGCAGTTCTTC.